Listed below are T cell receptor beta chains from one sample, sequenced in a study of blood T cell repertoires in COVID-19. The assay was immunoSEQ multiplex PCR, and TCRdb's table has in-frame clones only and misses some. The sample has roughly 200,000 clones; roughly 77% are singletons. The sample consisted of peripheral blood. Source of these receptors: a woman in her thirties or forties with COVID-19, enrolled during active disease. Both conserved end residues are part of each CDR3. Each record gives: J gene, D gene, clone size, V gene, CDR3 DNA, CDR3 protein. A D gene is named only where the DNA matches it firmly. Size values are once, few and many counts, or a class for expanded clones, and some rows have none.

TRBJ2-1 | NA | once | TRBV11-2 | TGTGCCAGCAGCTCATCTCAGGGGAGTCCCTACAATGAGCAGTTCTTC | CASSSSQGSPYNEQFF
TRBJ2-1 | TRBD2 | NA | TRBV5-1 | TGCGCCAGCAGCGCGGGACTAGCGGGACATAATGAGCAGTTCTTC | CASSAGLAGHNEQFF
TRBJ2-1 | NA | NA | TRBV5-1 | TGCGCCAGCAGCTTGGAGAATTCCGCGAAGTCGTTCTTC | CASSLENSAKSFF
TRBJ1-4 | TRBD1 | NA | TRBV2 | TGTGCCAGCAGTGAAACAGGGGGAATTAGGGGAAAACTGTTTTTT | CASSETGGIRGKLFF
TRBJ2-7 | TRBD1 | few | TRBV27 | TGTGCCAGCGGGTCGGACAGGGTGAGGACCTACGAGCAGTACTTC | CASGSDRVRTYEQYF
TRBJ2-5 | NA | many | TRBV7-2 | TGTGCCAGCAGCTCCAGTACAGAGGAGACCCAGTACTTC | CASSSSTEETQYF
TRBJ2-1 | NA | NA | TRBV6-4 | TGTGCCAGCAGTCGGGCAGGGGCAAATGAGCAGTTCTTC | CASSRAGANEQFF
TRBJ1-3 | NA | NA | TRBV5-1 | TGCGCCAGCAGCTTGGCCGGGGGTTCTGGAAACACCATATATTTT | CASSLAGGSGNTIYF
TRBJ2-2 | TRBD2 | NA | TRBV29-1 | TGCAGCGTAGGAAGCGGGGGGAACACCGGGGAGCTGTTTTTT | CSVGSGGNTGELFF
TRBJ2-1 | TRBD2 | NA | TRBV19 | TGTGCCAGTAGTATAGTGGGCGGGAGGAGCTCCTACAATGAGCAGTTCTTC | CASSIVGGRSSYNEQFF
TRBJ1-6 | NA | NA | TRBV3-1/TRBV3-2 | TGTGCCAGCAGCCACAGGGTCCTATTGTACACGCAGACTTCACCCCTCCACTTT | CASSHRVLLYTQTSPLHF
TRBJ2-3 | NA | once | TRBV3-1/TRBV3-2 | TGTGCCAGCAGCCGAGGGACAGGGGCTAGCGGGAGGTTAGCGGATACGCAGTATTTT | CASSRGTGASGRLADTQYF
TRBJ1-1 | NA | NA | TRBV27 | TGTGCCAGCAGTTTAAACAGGGACACTGAAGCTTTCTTT | CASSLNRDTEAFF
TRBJ2-5 | NA | NA | TRBV5-5 | TGTGCCAGCAAGGAGGGGAATCTCCAAGAGACCCAGTACTTC | CASKEGNLQETQYF
TRBJ2-7 | NA | once | TRBV11-2 | TGTGCCAGCAGCTTATTTAATGAGCAGTACTTC | CASSLFNEQYF
TRBJ1-2 | NA | NA | TRBV18 | TGTGCCAGCTCAGAAGGACAGAGTTTTATCTATGGCTACACCTTC | CASSEGQSFIYGYTF
TRBJ1-6 | NA | NA | TRBV27 | TGTGCCAGCAGTTTTGGGGGAGCGGGTTCACCCCTCCACTTT | CASSFGGAGSPLHF
TRBJ1-2 | TRBD1 | NA | TRBV19 | TGTGCCAGTAGTACACAGGGGATTAACTATGGCTACACCTTC | CASSTQGINYGYTF
TRBJ1-2 | TRBD1 | NA | TRBV7-2 | TGTGCCAGCAGCCAGGACAGGGGGCGAAACTATGGCTACACCTTC | CASSQDRGRNYGYTF
TRBJ2-3 | NA | NA | TRBV29-1 | TGCAGCGAGGGTGGAGGGGGCAGCACAGATACGCAGTATTTT | CSEGGGGSTDTQYF
TRBJ1-6 | TRBD1 | NA | TRBV5-6 | TGTGCCAGCAGCTTACCCGGGACAGCAACAAATTCACCCCTCCACTTT | CASSLPGTATNSPLHF
TRBJ1-2 | NA | few | TRBV6-1 | TGTGCCAGCAGTGAAGGGGCGAACGGCTATGGCTACACCTTC | CASSEGANGYGYTF
TRBJ2-3 | TRBD2 | NA | TRBV27 | TGTGCCAGCAGTTTATTGGGATTGGGCGGGGGGACAGATACGCAGTATTTT | CASSLLGLGGGTDTQYF
TRBJ2-3 | NA | NA | TRBV6-5 | TGTGCCACGAAAGGGGCTATTTTGGCAGATACGCAGTATTTT | CATKGAILADTQYF
TRBJ1-1 | TRBD1 | NA | TRBV2 | TGTGCCAGCAGCGGGCCCGGGACAGGGGGCCTGGGGGCTTTCTTT | CASSGPGTGGLGAFF
TRBJ2-3 | NA | NA | TRBV18 | TGTGCCAGCTCCCCCAGCGGAGATACGCAGTATTTT | CASSPSGDTQYF
TRBJ1-1 | NA | NA | TRBV5-1 | TGCGCCAGCAGCTTGACACACAGGGTGGGGCAGGACACTGAAGCTTTCTTT | CASSLTHRVGQDTEAFF
TRBJ2-1 | NA | NA | TRBV3-1/TRBV3-2 | TGTGCCAGCAGCCTCGGGGTAGCGGTCTCCAATGAGCAGTTCTTC | CASSLGVAVSNEQFF
TRBJ2-3 | TRBD2 | NA | TRBV5-1 | TGCGCCAGCAGCTCTCAAAGCGGGGGGGACGTTCATACGCAGTATTTT | CASSSQSGGDVHTQYF
TRBJ2-7 | NA | once | TRBV6-1 | TGTGCCAGCAGTGAAGTTTTATCTCGCCCTACCCCCTACGAGCAGTACTTC | CASSEVLSRPTPYEQYF
TRBJ2-4 | NA | NA | TRBV2 | TGTGCCGGCCTATCGGGGTATCCTTCGAACATTCAGTACTTC | CAGLSGYPSNIQYF
TRBJ2-7 | NA | few | TRBV5-1 | TGCGCCAGCAGCCTGCAGGGACACTCCTACGAGCAGTACTTC | CASSLQGHSYEQYF
TRBJ2-1 | TRBD1 | NA | TRBV5-1 | TGCGCCAGCAGCTCACAGGGGGCGACTTGGAATGAGCAGTTCTTC | CASSSQGATWNEQFF